Following are 9 T cell receptor beta chains from one sample sequenced in a study of cytomegalovirus exposure and HLA in healthy donors. The PCR used 60 Vbeta and 13 Jbeta primers. Measured with immunoSEQ multiplex PCR; TCRdb has only the in-frame clones, and not every one. The table lists some 110,000 clones, about four fifths of them singletons. The sample consisted of PBMCs. The receptors were sampled from a man aged 30 to 45 in good health and CMV-seropositive.

The rearrangement uses TRBV6-5 and TRBJ2-1, with D possibly TRBD2 on 5 matching bases. Germline V gene data show CDR1 as MNHEY and CDR2 as SVGAGI. This CDR3 region has 14 residues. V was cut by 8 bases and J by 0 bases, with 11 bases left in between. Here the CDR3 reads CASRAGYSYNEQFF. Here the CDR3 DNA reads TGTGCCAGCCGGGCGGGTTACTCCTACAATGAGCAGTTCTTC.

The count of this clone is one. The chain has TRBV5-1 and TRBJ1-2; D may be TRBD1 (5 bases). CDR3 length equals 12 residues. Trimming left V 5 bases short and J 5 bases short, with 10 bases between. Germline V gene data show CDR1 as SGHRS and CDR2 as YFSETQ. CDR3 region: CASSYPGYGYTF. CDR3 sequence (DNA): TGCGCCAGCAGTTATCCAGGGTATGGCTACACCTTC. Variable domain in full (rest from reference TRBV5-1 and TRBJ1-2): KAGVTQTPRYLIKTRGQQVTLSCSPISGHRSVSWYQQTPGQGLQFLFEYFSETQRNKGNFPGRFSGRQFSNSRSEMNVSTLELGDSALYLCASSYPGYGYTFGSGTRLTVV.

This chain connects TRBV28 to TRBJ2-7, with TRBD1 as a possible D gene (6 bases). The CDR3 runs to 14 residues. CDR1 and CDR2 from the germline V gene are MDHEN and SYDVKM. Deletions cut 7 bases from V and 3 bases from J, with 16 bases between. The CDR3 DNA reads as TGTGCCAGCACCCCAACAGGGCCTATCTACGAGCAGTACTTC. Amino acid sequence: CASTPTGPIYEQYF.

The sample holds one count of this clone. CDR3 protein: CASSPGRLAGVEQFF. The CDR3 DNA sequence: TGTGCCAGCAGCCCGGGGAGACTAGCGGGAGTTGAGCAGTTCTTC. The rearrangement links TRBV7-2 to TRBJ2-1, with TRBD2 identical over 12 bases. Germline CDR1 reads SGHTA; CDR2 reads FQGNSA. CDR3 length equals 15 residues. The V segment lost 5 bases and the J segment 9 bases; nucleotides outside the gene matches: 8.

V is TRBV5-1 and J is TRBJ1-5; D remains unclear. Germline CDR1 reads SGHRS; CDR2 reads YFSETQ. The V gene lost 1 base and the J gene lost 6 bases, with 14 bases spanning the gap. The CDR3 spans 15 residues. The CDR3 sequence: CASSLTTGGGQPQHF. The CDR3, as DNA: TGCGCCAGCAGCTTGACGACCGGAGGTGGTCAGCCCCAGCATTTT.

V usage is TRBV5-6 and J usage is TRBJ2-2, with D maybe TRBD1 (5 bases). This CDR3 is built from 15 residues. V was cut by 0 bases and J by 6 bases, with 12 bases left in between. The germline CDR1 and CDR2 sequences are SGHDT and YYEEEE. This CDR3 reads CASSLVRDRAGELFF. In DNA form, the CDR3 reads TGTGCCAGCAGCTTGGTCAGGGATCGGGCCGGGGAGCTGTTTTTT.

This clone was counted once. V usage is TRBV27 and J usage is TRBJ1-5; D unclear. This CDR3 is built from 16 residues. The germline CDR1 and CDR2 sequences are MNHEY and SMNVEV (reference sequence). V was cut by 1 base and J by 0 bases, with 10 bases left in between. The CDR3 bases are TGTGCCAGCAGTTTATACCCTGGACTTAGCAATCAGCCCCAGCATTTT. As protein: CASSLYPGLSNQPQHF.

This clone has more than one count but fewer than ten. This rearrangement joins TRBV25-1 to TRBJ2-1; D is possibly TRBD2 (5 bases). Trimming pared 2 bases from V and 3 bases from J, leaving 8 bases between. This CDR3 has 14 amino acids. Germline V gives CDR1 MGHDK, CDR2 SYGVNS. The CDR3 bases are TGTGCCAGCAGTGAAAGCGGCGACTACAATGAGCAGTTCTTC. Its translation is CASSESGDYNEQFF.

This sequence joins TRBV7-2 and TRBJ2-3; TRBD2 agrees at 8 bases. The ends lost 2 bases at V and 4 bases at J; junction bases unmatched: 5. The V gene's germline CDR1 is SGHTA and CDR2 FQGNSA. The CDR3 covers 15 residues. As DNA, the CDR3 is TGTGCCAGCAGCTTACGGGGGGGGCAATCAGATACGCAGTATTTT. Translation: CASSLRGGQSDTQYF.